A single sample gave rise to the 30 T cell receptor beta chains below, sequenced in a study of PD-1 blockade in mismatch repair-deficient tumors. Profiling relied on immunoSEQ multiplex PCR, and the TCRdb table lists in-frame clones only, not all of them. Altogether about 120,000 clones are present, 86% being singletons, with the ten largest covering 13%. This sample comprised peripheral blood, obtained 44 weeks after starting pembrolizumab. The receptors here all came from an adult with mismatch repair-deficient cancer.

This sequence joins TRBV5-1 and TRBJ1-2; 7 bases are a match to TRBD1. J was trimmed by 4 bases and V by 4 bases; bases with no gene match: 7. Germline lookup yields CDR1 SGHRS and CDR2 YFSETQ. The CDR3 spans 14 residues. CDR3 in amino acids: CASSPRAGGYGYTF. CDR3 nucleotides: TGCGCCAGCAGCCCTCGGGCAGGGGGCTATGGCTACACCTTC.

This clone has only one observation. V and J are TRBV6-1 and TRBJ2-1; D remains unclear. Per the germline V gene, CDR1 is MNHNS and CDR2 is SASEGT. The ends were cut back, 8 bases at V and 3 bases at J, with 11 bases in the middle. CDR3 size: 13 residues. CDR3 region: CASLQSSYNEQFF. The CDR3 nucleotides are TGTGCCAGCCTCCAGTCGAGCTACAATGAGCAGTTCTTC.

This clone has more than one count but fewer than ten. The chain carries TRBV29-1 and TRBJ2-7; D may be TRBD2 (5 bases). Trimming removed 3 bases at V and 2 bases at J, with 8 bases between. This CDR3 spans 12 amino acids. CDR1 and CDR2 from the germline V gene are SQVTM and ANQGSEA. The CDR3 loop is CSVDSGTYEQYF. CDR3 DNA: TGCAGCGTTGATTCGGGAACCTACGAGCAGTACTTC.

This rearrangement joins TRBV4-2 to TRBJ2-7; 9 bases line up with TRBD1. Germline CDR1 LGHNA, CDR2 YNFKEQ. V gave up 1 base and J gave up 0 bases; unmatched junction bases: 10. This CDR3 comprises 18 residues. CDR3 sequence (DNA): TGTGCCAGCAGCCAAGCCGGGACAGGGTTTCAGTTCTCCTACGAGCAGTACTTC. Protein product: CASSQAGTGFQFSYEQYF.

The chain combines TRBV13 with TRBJ2-1, with TRBD2 matching over 7 bases. Germline V gene data show CDR1 as PRHDT and CDR2 as FYEKMQ (reference sequence). The CDR3 sequence is 14 residues long. With V trimmed by 3 bases and J by 6 bases, 5 bases remained unmatched. CDR3 protein: CASSFSSGSNEQFF. CDR3 nucleotides: TGTGCCAGCAGCTTCTCTAGCGGAAGCAATGAGCAGTTCTTC.

The V call is TRBV2, the J call TRBJ2-5; D is possibly TRBD1 (5 bases). Trimming took 4 bases from V and 1 from J, leaving 13 bases between them. The germline gives CDR1 SNHLY, CDR2 FYNNEI. The CDR3 runs to 15 residues. The CDR3 nucleotides are TGTGCCAGCAGTGCGGCAGGGTTGTCCCAAGAGACCCAGTACTTC. It is translated as CASSAAGLSQETQYF. Based on the CDR3 plus reference TRBV2 and TRBJ2-5, the full variable domain is EPEVTQTPSHQVTQMGQEVILRCVPISNHLYFYWYRQILGQKVEFLVSFYNNEISEKSEIFDDQFSVERPDGSNFTLKIRSTKLEDSAMYFCASSAAGLSQETQYFGPGTRLLVL.

This chain joins TRBV7-2 and TRBJ2-7; D gene ambiguous. The CDR3 is 10 residues long. Germline V gene data show CDR1 as SGHTA and CDR2 as FQGNSA. The germline V and J ends were trimmed by 1 base and 5 bases, with 0 bases remaining between them. CDR3 residues: CASSLDEQYF. Written as DNA, the CDR3 is TGTGCCAGCAGCTTAGACGAGCAGTACTTC. Drawing the rest from reference TRBV7-2 and TRBJ2-7, the complete variable domain is GAGVSQSPSNKVTEKGKDVELRCDPISGHTALYWYRQSLGQGLEFLIYFQGNSAPDKSGLPSDRFSAERTGGSVSTLTIQRTQQEDSAVYLCASSLDEQYFGPGTRLTVT.

This rearrangement joins TRBV6-1 to TRBJ2-1; a weak D match, TRBD2 (5 bases). The CDR3 consists of 12 residues. CDR1 MNHNS and CDR2 SASEGT come from the germline V gene. Trimming removed 0 bases at V and 10 bases at J, with 7 bases between. Here the CDR3 DNA reads TGTGCCAGCAGTGAAGCGCGCGGGGAGCAGTTCTTC. Translating gives CASSEARGEQFF.

In the case of this clone: Germline is not matched at one junction end, which may reflect a read error. The chain combines TRBV7-9 with TRBJ2-2, with 7 positions matching TRBD1. The CDR3 has 12 residues. Germline values: CDR1 SEHNR, CDR2 FQNEAQ (reference sequence). Here the CDR3 DNA reads TGTGCCAGCAGTTACTCAACAGGGGAACTGTTTTTT. It specifies CASSYSTGELFF.

The rearrangement joins TRBV4-3 to TRBJ2-1; D assignment may be TRBD1 or TRBD2 (5 bases each). This CDR3 comprises 16 residues. V lost 1 base to trimming and J lost 3 bases, with 13 bases between them. Germline V lookup: CDR1 LGHNA, CDR2 YSLEER. DNA for the CDR3: TGCGCCAGCAGCCAAGCGGGACGGAGGAACTACAATGAGCAGTTCTTC. It yields the protein CASSQAGRRNYNEQFF.

V gene TRBV28 combines with J gene TRBJ2-6; TRBD1 matches at 7 bases. Trimming cost V 6 bases and J 0 bases; bases outside gene matches: 11. CDR3 length: 18 amino acids. Germline V gene data show CDR1 as MDHEN and CDR2 as SYDVKM. The CDR3 sequence is CASSPDRDPLSGANVLTF. The CDR3 DNA reads TGTGCCAGCAGCCCAGACAGGGACCCACTCTCTGGGGCCAACGTCCTGACTTTC.

This clone showed up just once. The chain uses TRBV5-1 and TRBJ1-5, with D uncertain. Germline CDR1 SGHRS, CDR2 YFSETQ. This CDR3 is built from 14 residues. With 0 bases removed from V and 3 bases from J, the gap between germline ends came to 7 bases. The CDR3 sequence: CASSLGPDNQPQHF. The CDR3 DNA reads as TGCGCCAGCAGCTTGGGCCCAGACAATCAGCCCCAGCATTTT. Together with reference TRBV5-1 and TRBJ1-5, the CDR3 gives the full variable domain: KAGVTQTPRYLIKTRGQQVTLSCSPISGHRSVSWYQQTPGQGLQFLFEYFSETQRNKGNFPGRFSGRQFSNSRSEMNVSTLELGDSALYLCASSLGPDNQPQHFGDGTRLSIL.

The CDR3 coding sequence is TGTGCCAGCAGTGAGCCTAGCGGGAGGTCCAACTCCTACGAGCAGTACTTC. It specifies CASSEPSGRSNSYEQYF. This chain joins TRBV25-1 and TRBJ2-7; 11 bases fit TRBD2. From germline, CDR1 is MGHDK and CDR2 SYGVNS. The CDR3 is made up of 17 amino acids. V shed 3 bases, J shed 0 bases, and the junction held 7 bases outside the gene matches.

This clone has a single count. The chain links TRBV11-2 to TRBJ2-1; TRBD2 agrees at 10 bases. In germline, CDR1 is SGHAT, CDR2 FQNNGV. This CDR3 is 18 amino acids long. V was pared by 1 base and J by 2 bases, with 8 bases of the junction left unmatched. The CDR3 loop reads CASSLVIWTSGPYNEQFF. The CDR3 bases are TGTGCCAGCAGCTTAGTCATCTGGACTAGCGGTCCCTACAATGAGCAGTTCTTC.

The chain uses TRBV6-5 and TRBJ2-5; D gene ambiguous. CDR3 size: 12 residues. Germline V gene sequence: CDR1 MNHEY, CDR2 SVGAGI. Trimming stripped 6 bases from V and 3 bases from J, with 8 bases between. This chain's CDR3 is CASSDTKETQYF. In nucleotides, the CDR3 is TGTGCCAGCAGCGACACTAAAGAGACCCAGTACTTC.

The V and J genes are TRBV30 and TRBJ2-7, with 7 positions matching TRBD2. CDR3 length: 15 amino acids. The V and J ends lost 0 bases and 2 bases, in that order; junction bases with no gene match: 7. The germline V gene has CDR1 GTSNPN and CDR2 SVGIG (reference sequence). DNA for the CDR3: TGTGCCTGGAGTGTGGGGGGGGGAGCAACCTACGAGCAGTACTTC. It specifies CAWSVGGGATYEQYF.

The chain couples TRBV6-1 to TRBJ2-1, with D perhaps being TRBD1 or TRBD2 (5 bases each). The CDR3 runs 14 residues. Trimming pared 3 bases from V and 10 bases from J, leaving 16 bases between. CDR1 is MNHNS and CDR2 is SASEGT in the germline V gene. The CDR3 is CASSDSGPRAEQFF. CDR3 DNA sequence: TGTGCCAGCAGTGATTCGGGACCCCGAGCCGAGCAGTTCTTC.

The chain employs TRBV19 and TRBJ2-6; the D is unclear. The CDR3 sequence is 14 residues long. Trimming stripped 4 bases from V and 4 bases from J, with 8 bases between. CDR1 LNHDA and CDR2 SQIVND come from the germline V gene (reference sequence). CDR3 sequence: CASSSRSGANVLTF. Here the CDR3 DNA reads TGTGCCAGTAGTAGCCGTTCCGGGGCCAACGTCCTGACTTTC.

In DNA form, the CDR3 reads TGCGCCAGCAGCCAAGGTCTGGGTTTTTGGGGGGGATCGTTCTCTGGAAACACCATATATTTT. Translated: CASSQGLGFWGGSFSGNTIYF. The V and J genes are TRBV5-1 and TRBJ1-3; D perhaps matches TRBD1 (5 bases). The V gene lost 4 bases and the J gene lost 0 bases, with 29 bases spanning the gap. The CDR3 spans 21 residues. The germline CDR1 and CDR2 sequences are SGHRS and YFSETQ.

This chain links TRBV7-8 with TRBJ1-5; the D is unclear. Germline assignment: CDR1 SGHVS and CDR2 FQNEAQ. This CDR3 is 16 amino acids long. The V and J ends lost 1 base and 4 bases respectively, with 14 bases between them. The CDR3 sequence is CASSLGRAGSNQPQHF. In DNA form, the CDR3 reads TGTGCCAGCAGCTTAGGTAGAGCGGGGTCTAATCAGCCCCAGCATTTT.

The rearrangement uses TRBV19 and TRBJ1-1; no firm D call. The CDR3 has 15 residues. The V gene lost 3 bases and the J gene lost 0 bases, with 11 bases spanning the gap. Germline CDR1 is LNHDA and CDR2 is SQIVND (reference sequence). The CDR3 bases are TGTGCCAGTAGTATCGGTATCCGGATGAACACTGAAGCTTTCTTT. Translating gives CASSIGIRMNTEAFF.

The chain links TRBV4-1 to TRBJ2-2; TRBD2 agrees at 7 bases. Germline V gene lookup returns CDR1 MGHRA and CDR2 YSYEKL. The J segment lost 0 bases and the V segment lost 1 base, leaving 11 bases of the junction unmatched. This CDR3 spans 19 amino acids. CDR3 nucleotides: TGCGCCAGCAGCCAAGGAGCTAGCGGAAAGATCGCGAACACCGGGGAGCTGTTTTTT. Its protein is CASSQGASGKIANTGELFF.

The V call is TRBV14, the J call TRBJ2-7, with unresolved D. V was trimmed by 0 bases and J by 4 bases, leaving 10 bases between them. The CDR3 has 14 residues. Looked up from germline, CDR1 is SGHDN and CDR2 is FVKESK. As DNA, the CDR3 is TGTGCCAGCAGCCAAGAGTCCCCATGGTACGAGCAGTACTTC. This gives the protein CASSQESPWYEQYF.

The gene calls are TRBV13 and TRBJ2-7, with 8 bases matching TRBD2. Germline loops: CDR1 PRHDT, CDR2 FYEKMQ (reference sequence). Unmatched junction bases numbered 12, after V lost 1 base and J lost 7 bases. The CDR3 is 16 amino acids. The CDR3 region is CASSLDGSGRVGEQYF. As DNA, the CDR3 is TGTGCCAGCAGCTTAGATGGTTCCGGGAGGGTGGGAGAGCAGTACTTC. The full variable domain, completed using reference TRBV13 and TRBJ2-7, is AAGVIQSPRHLIKEKRETATLKCYPIPRHDTVYWYQQGPGQDPQFLISFYEKMQSDKGSIPDRFSAQQFSDYHSELNMSSLELGDSALYFCASSLDGSGRVGEQYFGPGTRLTVT.

This clone was recorded only once. The rearrangement joins TRBV7-9 to TRBJ2-3; D perhaps matches TRBD2 (6 bases). The V end lost 11 bases, the J end lost 2 bases, and 14 bases lay between the germline ends. The CDR3 sequence is 13 residues long. CDR1 is SEHNR, CDR2 FQNEAQ, per germline (reference sequence). CDR3 region: CAVAGGTTDTQYF. CDR3 nucleotides: TGTGCCGTTGCCGGCGGGACCACAGATACGCAGTATTTT.

CDR3 nucleotide sequence: TGTGCCAGCAGCCGACAGGGGACAAACACAGATACGCAGTATTTT. Translating it yields CASSRQGTNTDTQYF. The rearrangement uses TRBV6-5 and TRBJ2-3, with TRBD1 matching over 8 bases. The CDR3 consists of 15 residues. From germline, CDR1 is MNHEY and CDR2 SVGAGI. The ends lost 6 bases at V and 2 bases at J; junction bases unmatched: 7.

The CDR3 loop is CASSQMGQPGNTEAFF. In DNA form, the CDR3 reads TGTGCCAGCAGTCAAATGGGACAGCCGGGGAACACTGAAGCTTTCTTT. The rearrangement joins TRBV27 to TRBJ1-1; TRBD1 matches at 7 bases. Germline loops: CDR1 MNHEY, CDR2 SMNVEV (reference sequence). This CDR3 contains 16 residues. V trimming: 5 bases; J trimming: 1 base; junction bases outside the gene matches: 10.

This chain uses TRBV11-2 with TRBJ2-7, with 9 bases lining up with TRBD1. CDR3 length equals 14 residues. The germline gives CDR1 SGHAT, CDR2 FQNNGV. V shed 5 bases and J 6 bases; nucleotides not matched to a gene: 8. Written as DNA, the CDR3 is TGTGCCAGCAGCAAGGGACAGGGACCTCGCGAGCAGTACTTC. It specifies CASSKGQGPREQYF. The complete variable domain, with remaining parts taken from reference TRBV11-2 and TRBJ2-7, reads EAGVAQSPRYKIIEKRQSVAFWCNPISGHATLYWYQQILGQGPKLLIQFQNNGVVDDSQLPKDRFSAERLKGVDSTLKIQPAKLEDSAVYLCASSKGQGPREQYFGPGTRLTVT.

The CDR3 protein is CASSLMLSSNQPQHF. CDR3 coding DNA: TGTGCCAGCAGCTTAATGTTGAGTAGCAATCAGCCCCAGCATTTT. The V call is TRBV7-2, the J call TRBJ1-5, with unresolved D. This CDR3 contains 15 residues. Trimming stripped 2 bases from V and 0 bases from J, with 8 bases between. In germline, CDR1 is SGHTA, CDR2 FQGNSA.

In this sample, this clone turned up a few times. The chain joins TRBV7-2 to TRBJ2-7, with D perhaps TRBD1 (5 bases). This CDR3 contains 14 residues. The V end was cut by 5 bases, the J end by 2 bases, with 13 bases between. CDR1 and CDR2 from the germline V gene are SGHTA and FQGNSA. The CDR3 nucleotides read TGTGCCAGCAGCCCAACGACAGTGGCCTACGAGCAGTACTTC. Translated, it gives CASSPTTVAYEQYF.